This T cell receptor beta chain was obtained from a study of radiotherapy plus CTLA-4 blockade in lung cancer. Overall study: Objective responses were recorded in 15% to 20% of patients, with disease control recorded in 25% to 35%.

Assay used: immunoSEQ multiplex PCR; TCRdb lists only in-frame clones, some missing. This sample has roughly 70,000 clones, with roughly 87% found just once. Germline assignment: CDR1 SGHRS and CDR2 YFSETQ. The V end lost 0 bases, the J end lost 0 bases, and 15 bases lay between the germline ends. The CDR3 covers 17 residues. With ipilimumab providing CTLA-4 blockade, focal radiation was administered to patients who had chemo-refractory metastatic non-small-cell lung cancer. General observations from the study: An expansion of tumor-derived TCR clones occurred in blood after radiotherapy plus ipilimumab. Early clonal dynamics of blood T cells, together with interferon-beta, were reported as the best response predictor.

Remarks on this clone: Antigen unknown.

The sequencing here drew on peripheral blood, taken from a patient treated with radiotherapy plus ipilimumab. The chain joins TRBV5-1 to TRBJ1-2; D ambiguous. The sequence was obtained from a human donor with non-small cell lung cancer that progressed on radiotherapy plus ipilimumab. The CDR3: CASSLVSTEPTNYGYTF. DNA of the CDR3: TGCGCCAGCAGCTTGGTTTCGACGGAACCTACTAACTATGGCTACACCTTC.